This entry lists 10 T cell receptor beta chains sequenced from one sample in a study of identifying expanded T cells in peripheral blood. Assay: immunoSEQ multiplex PCR; the TCRdb copy retains only in-frame clones and omits some. The sample holds tens of thousands of clones, roughly 90% seen once. Sequenced: blood. Receptors originate from a person between 18 and 75 years old in good health.

This chain joins TRBV18 and TRBJ2-7; perhaps TRBD2 as D (5 bases). Per germline, CDR1 KGHSH and CDR2 LQKENI. Trimming removed 3 bases at V and 11 bases at J, with 14 bases between. The CDR3 loop spans 12 amino acids. The DNA of the CDR3 is TGTGCCAGCTCACCCTCTCGGGATCCCAAGTACTTC. It encodes CASSPSRDPKYF.

In this sample, this clone turned up once. The V call is TRBV10-3, the J call TRBJ2-7; possibly TRBD2 for D (7 bases). The CDR3 spans 15 residues. Germline V lookup: CDR1 ENHRY, CDR2 SYGVKD. Trimming removed 3 bases at V and 6 bases at J, with 18 bases between. The CDR3 nucleotides are TGTGCCATCAGTGAAAGGGGGGGCGCGGCCTCCGAGCAGTACTTC. It codes for CAISERGGAASEQYF.

The chain couples TRBV19 to TRBJ1-4; D gene unclear. This CDR3 region has 14 residues. CDR1 and CDR2 (germline): LNHDA, SQIVND (reference sequence). The V and J ends lost 9 bases and 1 base respectively, with 12 bases between them. In nucleotides, the CDR3 is TGTGCCAGCACCCTTGGGCGAACTAATGAAAAACTGTTTTTT. This gives the protein CASTLGRTNEKLFF.

The CDR3 sequence is CAISLQGPNTEAFF. As DNA, the CDR3 is TGTGCCATCAGCCTACAGGGCCCGAACACTGAAGCTTTCTTT. The chain combines TRBV10-3 with TRBJ1-1, with a possible D match to TRBD1 (6 bases). CDR3 length: 14 residues. Germline CDR1 and CDR2: ENHRY and SYGVKD. With 6 bases removed from V and 1 base from J, the gap between germline ends came to 12 bases.

The chain employs TRBV6-6 and TRBJ1-2, with D possibly being TRBD1 (5 bases). Trimming pared 0 bases from V and 4 bases from J, leaving 9 bases between. The CDR3 is made up of 14 amino acids. Germline values: CDR1 MNHNY, CDR2 SVGAGI (reference sequence). Here the CDR3 reads CASSYSQGSYGYTF. The CDR3 region has the DNA TGTGCCAGCAGTTACTCGCAGGGAAGCTATGGCTACACCTTC.

V usage is TRBV11-2 and J usage is TRBJ1-4, with a possible D match to TRBD1 (5 bases). Germline V CDR1 and CDR2: SGHAT, FQNNGV. The CDR3 runs to 13 residues. Trimming cost V 3 bases and J 7 bases, with 9 bases left between them. The CDR3: CASSLAGIEKLFF. The DNA of the CDR3 is TGTGCCAGCAGCTTGGCAGGGATTGAAAAACTGTTTTTT.

This chain uses TRBV30 with TRBJ1-1; the match to TRBD1 covers 9 bases. The CDR3 extends over 12 amino acids. V was clipped by 7 bases and J by 4 bases; unmatched bases: 4. From germline, CDR1 is GTSNPN and CDR2 SVGIG (reference sequence). CDR3: CASKTGGTEAFF. The DNA for the CDR3 is TGTGCCTCCAAGACAGGGGGCACTGAAGCTTTCTTT.

The chain recombines TRBV7-2 with TRBJ2-5; D remains ambiguous. Per germline, CDR1 SGHTA and CDR2 FQGNSA. CDR3 length equals 15 residues. V shed 2 bases and J shed 2 bases, with 12 bases lying between them. The CDR3 DNA follows: TGTGCCAGCAGCTTATTCGGCAGCCCACAAGAGACCCAGTACTTC. Protein product: CASSLFGSPQETQYF.

The genes are TRBV7-2 and TRBJ2-3, with 8 nucleotides matching TRBD2. The germline CDR1 and CDR2 sequences are SGHTA and FQGNSA. V trimming: 5 bases; J trimming: 1 base; junction bases outside the gene matches: 11. The CDR3 totals 17 residues. The CDR3 DNA is TGTGCCAGCAGCCCGGGTCGGGGGGGGATGGGCACAGATACGCAGTATTTT. This codes for CASSPGRGGMGTDTQYF.

The rearrangement uses TRBV6-1 and TRBJ1-5; D is unclear. The CDR3 sequence is 13 residues long. V was shortened by 6 bases and J by 6 bases, with 12 bases between the two germline ends. CDR1 and CDR2 from the germline V gene are MNHNS and SASEGT. The CDR3 reads CASRDRAIQPQHF. The CDR3 DNA follows: TGTGCCAGCAGGGATAGGGCGATTCAGCCCCAGCATTTT.